This TCR beta chain stems from a study of Graves' ophthalmopathy and Graves' hyperthyroidism. V shed 5 bases and J 0 bases; nucleotides not matched to a gene: 3. Germline V CDR1 and CDR2: DFQATT, SNEGSKA (reference sequence). CDR3 size: 13 residues. Hyperthyroidism qualified as stable when ophthalmopathy did not develop within 18 months of follow-up. A diagnosis was made from clinical symptoms together with serum thyroxine, TRAb, thyroid ultrasound and orbital computed tomography. Beta-chain TCR CDR3 regions were amplified from RNA transcripts. HTBI primers served in a first-round RT-PCR, which a second-round multiplex PCR followed. TCRdb analysed the multiplex PCR reads with MiXCR anew, one entry per CDR3 protein. The profile shows roughly 350,000 distinct CDR3 sequences, about 15% of them singletons. The table lists this clonotype with many counts.

The chain recombines TRBV20-1 with TRBJ1-2; 7 bases are a match to TRBD1. The sample taken for sequencing was peripheral blood. The TCR was taken from an adult woman with stable Graves' hyperthyroidism. The CDR3 spells CSAFDRANYGYTF. The CDR3 region has the DNA TGCAGTGCTTTCGACAGGGCTAACTATGGCTACACCTTC.